This is a list of T cell receptor beta chains from one sample in a study of blood T cell repertoires in COVID-19. Here immunoSEQ multiplex PCR was the method, and the copy in TCRdb shows in-frame clones only, minus some. The sample includes some 150,000 clones, around 86% of them seen just once. Sequencing input: peripheral blood. The receptors were sampled from a man aged 70 or older with acute or convalescent COVID-19. CDR3s include the opening cysteine and the closing phenylalanine or tryptophan. Each record gives: V gene, J gene, clone size, D gene, CDR3 DNA, CDR3 protein. A D gene is named only where the DNA matches it firmly. A row's size may be missing; if present it is once, few, many or a size class.

TRBV7-8	TRBJ2-7	NA	TRBD1	TGTGCCAGCAGCTTAGTTGGGACAGACTACGAGCAGTACTTC	CASSLVGTDYEQYF
TRBV12-3/TRBV12-4	TRBJ1-1	NA	TRBD1	TGTGCCAGCGAATTAACAGGGGGGACTGAAGCTTTCTTT	CASELTGGTEAFF
TRBV11-2	TRBJ2-2	NA	NA	TGTGCCAGCAGCTTACGGACCGGGGAGCTGTTTTTT	CASSLRTGELFF
TRBV3-1/TRBV3-2	TRBJ2-7	NA	TRBD1	TGTGCCAGCAGCCAAGGGGACAGCCTCTACGAGCAGTACTTC	CASSQGDSLYEQYF
TRBV4-2	TRBJ2-1	once	TRBD1	TGTGCCAGCAGTCAAGAGGGGACAGTCTACAATGAGCAGTTCTTC	CASSQEGTVYNEQFF
TRBV7-2	TRBJ1-2	NA	NA	TGTGCCAGCAGCTCTACTTACTATGGCTACACCTTC	CASSSTYYGYTF
TRBV11-1	TRBJ1-2	NA	NA	TGTGCCAGCAGCTTAGGTCCCGACAGCCAGTATGGCTACACCTTC	CASSLGPDSQYGYTF
TRBV7-9	TRBJ1-4	NA	NA	TGTGCCAGCACAAGCGGCTCCAATGAAAAACTGTTTTTT	CASTSGSNEKLFF
TRBV5-1	TRBJ2-1	NA	TRBD1	TGCGCCAGCAGCTTGGTGGGACAGGGGAGTTACAATGAGCAGTTCTTC	CASSLVGQGSYNEQFF
TRBV19	TRBJ2-3	NA	NA	TGTGCCAGTAGTATAATTGCTAGTTCTACAGATACGCAGTATTTT	CASSIIASSTDTQYF
TRBV19	TRBJ2-5	NA	TRBD2	TGTGCCAGTAACCCCAGAGCGGGAGAGGGGGAGACCCAGTACTTC	CASNPRAGEGETQYF
TRBV4-1	TRBJ1-6	NA	NA	TGCGCCAGCAGCCAAATCCAGGGTAGTAATTCACCCCTCCACTTT	CASSQIQGSNSPLHF
TRBV13	TRBJ2-1	NA	NA	TGTGCCAGCAGCTTAGGGAGCGGGCTTCCCTACAATGAGCAGTTCTTC	CASSLGSGLPYNEQFF
TRBV27	TRBJ1-5	once	NA	TGTGCCAGCAGTTTAGACTTCCGCAGGGCGGGCAATCAGCCCCAGCATTTT	CASSLDFRRAGNQPQHF
TRBV10-3	TRBJ2-2	NA	NA	TGTGCCATCAGTGAATACAGGGCAAGGACCGGGGAGCTGTTTTTT	CAISEYRARTGELFF
TRBV7-8	TRBJ1-1	NA	NA	TGTGCCAGCAACTCCGGGGGCACTGAAGCTTTCTTT	CASNSGGTEAFF
TRBV7-8	TRBJ2-3	NA	NA	TGTGCCAGCAGCTTGCACGTGGAGGGAGATACGCAGTATTTT	CASSLHVEGDTQYF
TRBV2	TRBJ1-1	NA	TRBD1	TGTGCCAGCAGTGTAGGACAGGGCGCCGCTTTCTTT	CASSVGQGAAFF
TRBV24-1	TRBJ2-1	NA	NA	TGTGCCACCAGTGATGGATCGCGCGGCGAGCAGTTCTTC	CATSDGSRGEQFF
TRBV6-2/TRBV6-3	TRBJ1-5	NA	TRBD1	TGTGCCAGCAGTTACCCGGGACAGGGGAACAATCAGCCCCAGCATTTT	CASSYPGQGNNQPQHF
TRBV7-2	TRBJ1-2	many	NA	TGTGCCAGCAGCTTAGCGAGGGTTTCTTCTAACTATGGCTACACCTTC	CASSLARVSSNYGYTF
TRBV4-1	TRBJ1-3	NA	NA	TGCGCCAGCAGCCAAGAGGGGGCAGTCACCTCTGGAAACACCATATATTTT	CASSQEGAVTSGNTIYF
TRBV5-5	TRBJ2-5	NA	TRBD1	TGTGCCAGCAGCTCCAGGACAGGGGAAGAGACCCAGTACTTC	CASSSRTGEETQYF
TRBV16	TRBJ1-2	NA	TRBD1	TGTGCCAGCAGCCGTGGGGACAGTAACTATGGCTACACCTTC	CASSRGDSNYGYTF
TRBV6-5	TRBJ1-2	few	NA	TGTGCCAGCAGGGCACCGGAGGACTATGGCTACACCTTC	CASRAPEDYGYTF
TRBV7-3	TRBJ2-1	NA	TRBD2	TGTGCCAGCAGCCCCCGACTAGCGGGGGGGGTCGGCGGTGAGCAGTTCTTC	CASSPRLAGGVGGEQFF
TRBV19	TRBJ1-4	NA	NA	TGTGCCAGTAGAACTCTAACGGGAGCCCCTAATGAAAAACTGTTTTTT	CASRTLTGAPNEKLFF
TRBV2	TRBJ1-1	NA	TRBD1	TGTGCCAGCAGTTACCAGGGGGTAGGCACTGAAGCTTTCTTT	CASSYQGVGTEAFF
TRBV2	TRBJ1-2	many	TRBD1	TGTGCCAGCAGTGTGAGGACAGGGAGAGGCGGCTACACCTTC	CASSVRTGRGGYTF
TRBV6-5	TRBJ1-5	NA	NA	TGTGCCAGCAGGCTAGGGGGGGAACAGCCCCAGCATTTT	CASRLGGEQPQHF
TRBV5-4	TRBJ1-2	NA	NA	TGTGCCAGCAGCGCCCCAGCTAACTATGGCTACACCTTC	CASSAPANYGYTF
TRBV5-1	TRBJ2-5	once	TRBD2	TGCGCCAGCAGCACGGGACTAGCGGGAGAGATCCGAGAGACCCAGTACTTC	CASSTGLAGEIRETQYF